Each of the 5 T cell receptor beta chains below was sequenced from the same sample in a study of graft-versus-host responses after intestinal transplantation. Data came from immunoSEQ multiplex PCR; TCRdb stores just in-frame clones and leaves some out. The sample lists some 5,700 clones, around 29% occurring once. This specimen was alloreactive CD4+ T cells from a mixed lymphocyte reaction culture, taken before transplantation. Documented subset: CFSE-low proliferating T cells sorted from approximately 6-day pre-transplant mixed lymphocyte reaction (GvH or HvG direction). Receptors were obtained from a human patient who was an organ donor for intestinal transplantation.

This clone turned up a few times. The chain employs TRBV5-1 and TRBJ2-5; no definite D call. Germline CDR1 and CDR2: SGHRS and YFSETQ. This CDR3 comprises 14 residues. V shed 4 bases and J shed 1 base, with 11 bases lying between them. The CDR3 nucleotides are TGCGCCAGCAGCCTAGAGCGAACCCAAGAGACCCAGTACTTC. Amino acid sequence: CASSLERTQETQYF.

J is TRBJ2-7 and V is TRBV29-1; TRBD1 matches 7 bases. CDR3 length: 11 residues. CDR1 and CDR2 (germline): SQVTM, ANQGSEA. V shed 3 bases, J shed 4 bases, and the junction held 0 bases outside the gene matches. The CDR3 here is CSVDRGYEQYF. In nucleotides, the CDR3 is TGCAGCGTTGACAGGGGGTACGAGCAGTACTTC.

By its share, this clone is large. The V and J genes are TRBV18 and TRBJ2-7; a weak D match, TRBD1 (6 bases). Germline V gives CDR1 KGHSH, CDR2 LQKENI. This CDR3 region has 15 residues. V dropped 3 bases and J dropped 2 bases, with 14 bases sitting between them. In DNA form, the CDR3 reads TGTGCCAGCTCACCTAACGGAGCAGGGGCCTACGAGCAGTACTTC. This sequence encodes CASSPNGAGAYEQYF.

This clone was found a few times. V and J are TRBV6-5 and TRBJ2-7; D remains ambiguous. Germline V gene lookup returns CDR1 MNHEY and CDR2 SVGAGI. CDR3 length: 14 amino acids. The germline V and J ends were trimmed by 7 bases and 0 bases, with 13 bases remaining between them. The DNA of the CDR3 is TGTGCCAGCACTCTTGGTCGGTTCTCCTACGAGCAGTACTTC. Translated, it gives CASTLGRFSYEQYF.

In its sample, this clone ranks as medium-sized. The V gene is TRBV11-2, the J gene TRBJ2-1; 13 bases agree with TRBD2. The CDR3 contains 15 residues. The V segment lost 7 bases and the J segment 8 bases; nucleotides outside the gene matches: 8. In germline, CDR1 is SGHAT, CDR2 FQNNGV. The CDR3 nucleotides are TGTGCCAGCACCGTAACTAGCGGGGGGGCATATGAGCAGTTCTTC. It codes for CASTVTSGGAYEQFF. Full variable domain (rest looked up from reference TRBV11-2 and TRBJ2-1): EAGVAQSPRYKIIEKRQSVAFWCNPISGHATLYWYQQILGQGPKLLIQFQNNGVVDDSQLPKDRFSAERLKGVDSTLKIQPAKLEDSAVYLCASTVTSGGAYEQFFGPGTRLTVL.